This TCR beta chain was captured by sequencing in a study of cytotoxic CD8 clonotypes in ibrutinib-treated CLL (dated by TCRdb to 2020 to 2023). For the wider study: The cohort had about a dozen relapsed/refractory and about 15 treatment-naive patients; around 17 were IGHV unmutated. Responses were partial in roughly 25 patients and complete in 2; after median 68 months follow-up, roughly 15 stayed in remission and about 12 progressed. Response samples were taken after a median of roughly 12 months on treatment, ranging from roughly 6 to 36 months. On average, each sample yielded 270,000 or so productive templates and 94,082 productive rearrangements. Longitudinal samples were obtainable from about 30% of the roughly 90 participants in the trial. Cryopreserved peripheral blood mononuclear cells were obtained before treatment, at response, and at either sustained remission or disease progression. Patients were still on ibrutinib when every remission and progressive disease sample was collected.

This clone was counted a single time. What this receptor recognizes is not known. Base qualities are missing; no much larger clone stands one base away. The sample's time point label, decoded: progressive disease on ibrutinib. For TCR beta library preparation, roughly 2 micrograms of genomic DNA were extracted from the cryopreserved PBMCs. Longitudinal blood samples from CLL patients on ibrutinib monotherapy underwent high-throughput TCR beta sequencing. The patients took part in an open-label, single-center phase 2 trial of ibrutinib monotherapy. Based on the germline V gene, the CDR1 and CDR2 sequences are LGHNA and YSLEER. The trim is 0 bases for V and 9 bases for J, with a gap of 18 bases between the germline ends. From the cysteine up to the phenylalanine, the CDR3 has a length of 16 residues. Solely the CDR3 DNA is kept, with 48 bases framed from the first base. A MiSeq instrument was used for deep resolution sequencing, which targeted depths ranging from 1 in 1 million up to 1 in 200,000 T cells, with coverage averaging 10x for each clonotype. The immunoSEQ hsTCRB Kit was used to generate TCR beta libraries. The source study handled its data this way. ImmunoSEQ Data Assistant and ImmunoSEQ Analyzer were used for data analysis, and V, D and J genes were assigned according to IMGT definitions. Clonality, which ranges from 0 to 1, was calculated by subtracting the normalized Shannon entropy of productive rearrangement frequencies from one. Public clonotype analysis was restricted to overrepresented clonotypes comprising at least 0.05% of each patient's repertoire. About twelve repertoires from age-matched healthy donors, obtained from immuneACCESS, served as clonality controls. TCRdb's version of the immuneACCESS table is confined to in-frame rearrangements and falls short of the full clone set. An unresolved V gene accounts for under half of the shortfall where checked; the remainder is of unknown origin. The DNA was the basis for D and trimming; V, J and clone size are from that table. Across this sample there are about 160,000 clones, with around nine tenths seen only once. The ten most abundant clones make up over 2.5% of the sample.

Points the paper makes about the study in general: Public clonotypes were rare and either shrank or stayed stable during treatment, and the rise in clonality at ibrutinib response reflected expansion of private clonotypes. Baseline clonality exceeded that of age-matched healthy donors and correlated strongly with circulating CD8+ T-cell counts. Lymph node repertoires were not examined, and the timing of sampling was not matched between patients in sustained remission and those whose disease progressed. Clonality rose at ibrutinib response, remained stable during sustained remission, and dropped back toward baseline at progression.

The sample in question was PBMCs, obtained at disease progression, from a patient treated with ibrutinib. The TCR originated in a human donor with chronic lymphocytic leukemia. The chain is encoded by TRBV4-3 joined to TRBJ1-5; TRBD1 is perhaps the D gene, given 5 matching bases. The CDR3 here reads CASSQDRGGSVRPQHF. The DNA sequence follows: TGCGCCAGCAGCCAAGATAGGGGAGGTAGCGTTCGGCCCCAGCATTTT.